This T cell receptor beta chain comes out of a study of blood T cells in healthy people across ages. Across the study: Template switching retrieved approximately one barcoded beta molecule for each two T cells. Notes on the study in general: A roughly linear age-dependent decrease characterized TCR beta diversity per million T cells. Both naive CD4+ cell counts and diversity were greater in long-lived donors than in aged donors.

V was cut by 0 bases and J by 9 bases, with 21 bases left in between. Germline CDR1 reads LGHNA; CDR2 reads YSLEER. The CDR3 runs to 16 residues. A second roughly 6 to 11 cycle PCR used barcoded and J-beta primers. MiXCR, applied by TCRdb to the 5' RACE reads, yields one record per CDR3 protein. The data show around 1,800,000 distinct CDR3 sequences, with approximately 40% seen just once and more than 20% held by the top ten. This clonotype occurred a few times. As yet, its antigen is unknown. The clonotype comes from a human donor in good health. The material sequenced was blood. The J gene is TRBJ2-7, the V gene TRBV4-3; possibly TRBD1 or TRBD2 for D (7 bases each). This CDR3 reads CASSQDNPRQGGRQYF. The CDR3 bases are TGCGCCAGCAGCCAAGATAACCCAAGACAGGGAGGGAGGCAGTACTTC.